This passage covers 21 T cell receptor beta chains from one sample sequenced in a study of blood T cell repertoires in COVID-19 (dated by TCRdb to the early 2020s). Library prep was done by the immunoSEQ multiplex PCR assay. As stored in TCRdb, this immuneACCESS dataset retains in-frame rearrangements with V and J assigned. A fraction of the clones does not appear; measured against another copy, unresolved V genes explain less than half of the discrepancy, and the remainder lacks a known reason. The sample table contains a few hundred thousand clones; only one count was recorded for approximately 90% of them. The ten most abundant clones make up around 0.94% of the sample. The sequenced sample consisted of PBMCs or T cells enriched from blood (not recorded which). The receptors were sampled from a woman aged 40 to 50 who had been exposed to COVID-19.

This chain uses TRBV5-4 with TRBJ1-1; weak D call: TRBD1 (6 bases). This CDR3 region has 15 residues. Germline CDR1 and CDR2: SGHNT and YYREEE (reference sequence). Trimming pared 4 bases from V and 2 bases from J, leaving 15 bases between. CDR3 sequence reads: CASSPTQGINTEAFF. Here the CDR3 DNA reads TGTGCCAGCAGCCCGACACAGGGAATTAACACTGAAGCTTTCTTT. Combining the CDR3 with reference TRBV5-4 and TRBJ1-1 gives the whole variable domain ETGVTQSPTHLIKTRGQQVTLRCSSQSGHNTVSWYQQALGQGPQFIFQYYREEENGRGNFPPRFSGLQFPNYSSELNVNALELDDSALYLCASSPTQGINTEAFFGQGTRLTVV.

This chain uses TRBV3-1 (or the pseudogene TRBV3-2) with TRBJ1-1; D is unresolved. The germline V gene encodes CDR1 LGHDT and CDR2 YNNKEL (reference sequence). This CDR3 has 12 amino acids. The germline V and J ends were trimmed by 4 bases and 3 bases, with 6 bases remaining between them. CDR3: CASSRGDTEAFF. The CDR3 region has the DNA TGTGCCAGCAGCCGCGGCGACACTGAAGCTTTCTTT.

V gene TRBV28 combines with J gene TRBJ1-2, with TRBD1 matching 7 bases. The germline gives CDR1 MDHEN, CDR2 SYDVKM. This CDR3 is 16 amino acids long. The J segment lost 5 bases and the V segment lost 2 bases, leaving 11 bases of the junction unmatched. The CDR3 loop is CASSLPWTGISYGYTF. CDR3 coding DNA: TGTGCCAGCAGTTTACCCTGGACAGGCATCTCATATGGCTACACCTTC.

The J gene is TRBJ1-4, the V gene TRBV19; perhaps TRBD1 as D (6 bases). Trimming pared 4 bases from V and 10 bases from J, leaving 16 bases between. The CDR3 runs to 14 residues. Looked up from germline, CDR1 is LNHDA and CDR2 is SQIVND (reference sequence). The CDR3 sequence is CASSSPLTGGKLFF. Here the CDR3 DNA reads TGTGCCAGTAGTAGCCCCTTGACAGGTGGAAAACTGTTTTTT.

The chain joins TRBV19 to TRBJ2-7, with D perhaps TRBD1 (6 bases). Germline CDR1 LNHDA, CDR2 SQIVND (reference sequence). Deletions cut 5 bases from V and 5 bases from J, with 16 bases between. The CDR3 runs 14 residues. The CDR3 reads CASSPQGSHHEQYF. The CDR3 DNA reads TGTGCCAGTAGTCCACAGGGTTCTCACCACGAGCAGTACTTC.

The table lists this clone with a count of one. The genes are TRBV30 and TRBJ2-2; no clear D gene. Germline V lookup: CDR1 GTSNPN, CDR2 SVGIG (reference sequence). The CDR3 is 12 residues long. Trimming removed 1 base from V and 8 bases from J, with 8 bases in between. The CDR3 here is CAWSAWRGELFF. CDR3 DNA: TGTGCCTGGAGTGCCTGGCGGGGGGAGCTGTTTTTT.

The chain is built from TRBV10-3 and TRBJ1-3; perhaps TRBD1 as D (5 bases). The ends were cut back, 4 bases at V and 2 bases at J, with 12 bases in the middle. The CDR3 is made up of 15 amino acids. Germline CDR1 reads ENHRY; CDR2 reads SYGVKD. The CDR3 sequence: CAISAQGRPGNTIYF. In nucleotides, the CDR3 is TGTGCCATCAGTGCCCAGGGTAGGCCTGGAAACACCATATATTTT.

J is TRBJ1-2 and V is TRBV5-1; 8 bases match TRBD1. The CDR3 length is 15 residues. The trim removed 0 bases at V and 4 bases at J, leaving 5 bases unmatched. In germline, CDR1 is SGHRS, CDR2 YFSETQ. The CDR3 is CASSLVADRVYGYTF. The CDR3 DNA is TGCGCCAGCAGCTTGGTGGCGGACAGGGTCTATGGCTACACCTTC.

The chain links TRBV7-9 to TRBJ2-2; 11 positions match TRBD2. Germline CDR1 is SEHNR and CDR2 is FQNEAQ (reference sequence). The V gene end was trimmed by 5 bases and the J gene end by 6 bases; junction bases not matched to a gene: 2. This CDR3 has 14 amino acids. The DNA of the CDR3 is TGTGCCAGCAGCCCTAGCGGGGGGTCCGGGGAGCTGTTTTTT. Its translation: CASSPSGGSGELFF.

J is TRBJ1-1 and V is TRBV7-8; no firm D call. The CDR3 runs to 13 residues. CDR1 SGHVS and CDR2 FQNEAQ come from the germline V gene. Trimming pared 4 bases from V and 0 bases from J, leaving 6 bases between. Here the CDR3 DNA reads TGTGCCAGCAGCTCCCAGTTGAACACTGAAGCTTTCTTT. This gives the protein CASSSQLNTEAFF.

This chain connects TRBV7-2 to TRBJ2-7, with 13 bases fitting TRBD2. J gave up 4 bases and V 1 base, and 4 bases lay outside the gene matches. CDR1 and CDR2 (germline): SGHTA, FQGNSA. This CDR3 region has 16 residues. CDR3 sequence reads: CASSLGLAGGFYEQYF. The CDR3 DNA follows: TGTGCCAGCAGCTTAGGACTAGCGGGGGGTTTTTACGAGCAGTACTTC. The full variable domain, its missing parts supplied by reference TRBV7-2 and TRBJ2-7, is GAGVSQSPSNKVTEKGKDVELRCDPISGHTALYWYRQSLGQGLEFLIYFQGNSAPDKSGLPSDRFSAERTGGSVSTLTIQRTQQEDSAVYLCASSLGLAGGFYEQYFGPGTRLTVT.

The chain links TRBV19 to TRBJ2-5; D perhaps matches TRBD2 (7 bases). Trimming cost V 4 bases and J 6 bases, with 18 bases left between them. There are 15 residues in the CDR3. Germline V CDR1 and CDR2: LNHDA, SQIVND (reference sequence). The CDR3 reads CASSTGGGASKTQYF. The CDR3 coding sequence is TGTGCCAGTAGTACGGGTGGGGGGGCGTCGAAGACCCAGTACTTC.

V and J are TRBV9 and TRBJ1-3, with 7 bases fitting TRBD1. The germline V gene has CDR1 SGDLS and CDR2 YYNGEE. The CDR3 runs 15 residues. Germline trimming cut 4 bases from V and 3 bases from J; bases unmatched to any gene: 7. The CDR3 DNA reads TGTGCCAGCAGCATCGAGGGGGCAGGTGGAAACACCATATATTTT. Translating it yields CASSIEGAGGNTIYF.

The count of this clone is one. The chain couples TRBV12-3 or TRBV12-4 to TRBJ2-7; 7 bases fit TRBD1. V lost 6 bases and J lost 5; bases outside the gene matches: 7. The CDR3 runs to 13 residues. This CDR3 is CASSLQGPHEQYF. CDR3 coding DNA: TGTGCCAGCAGCCTACAGGGGCCCCACGAGCAGTACTTC.

V and J are TRBV6-4 and TRBJ2-1; 11 nucleotides agree with TRBD2. The J segment lost 2 bases and the V segment lost 5 bases, leaving 14 bases of the junction unmatched. This CDR3 region has 19 residues. The germline V gene has CDR1 MRHNA and CDR2 SNTAGT. The CDR3 loop is CASSRDSRLAGPTYNEQFF. The DNA of the CDR3 is TGTGCCAGCAGTAGAGATTCAAGACTAGCGGGACCGACCTACAATGAGCAGTTCTTC.

This clone was found a few times. This chain joins TRBV7-9 and TRBJ1-1; TRBD1 matches at 7 bases. The CDR3 extends over 16 amino acids. Germline V gives CDR1 SEHNR, CDR2 FQNEAQ (reference sequence). The J segment lost 1 base and the V segment lost 5 bases, leaving 10 bases of the junction unmatched. Here the CDR3 reads CASSRKSQGGNTEAFF. CDR3 in DNA: TGTGCCAGCAGCCGAAAGTCCCAGGGGGGGAACACTGAAGCTTTCTTT.

The chain employs TRBV2 and TRBJ2-7, with 12 bases lining up with TRBD2. CDR3 length equals 16 residues. Germline loops: CDR1 SNHLY, CDR2 FYNNEI. J lost 2 bases, V lost 5 bases, and 7 bases had no gene match. CDR3 amino acids: CASSRTSGIGAYEQYF. The CDR3 DNA sequence: TGTGCCAGCAGTCGGACTAGCGGGATTGGGGCCTACGAGCAGTACTTC.

The genes are TRBV19 and TRBJ2-2; TRBD1 aligns across 8 bases. The CDR3 is made up of 13 amino acids. The germline V gene encodes CDR1 LNHDA and CDR2 SQIVND (reference sequence). Unmatched junction bases numbered 4, after V lost 6 bases and J lost 7 bases. CDR3 region: CASSLQGVGELFF. In DNA form, the CDR3 reads TGTGCCAGTAGCCTACAGGGGGTCGGGGAGCTGTTTTTT. Complete variable domain (other parts from reference TRBV19 and TRBJ2-2): DGGITQSPKYLFRKEGQNVTLSCEQNLNHDAMYWYRQDPGQGLRLIYYSQIVNDFQKGDIAEGYSVSREKKESFPLTVTSAQKNPTAFYLCASSLQGVGELFFGEGSRLTVL.

The chain employs TRBV5-1 and TRBJ2-3; D is uncertain. The CDR3 covers 12 residues. Trimming took off 5 bases at V and 0 bases at J, with 4 bases between the two ends. Per germline, CDR1 SGHRS and CDR2 YFSETQ. CDR3 in amino acids: CASRASTDTQYF. The CDR3 DNA is TGCGCCAGCAGAGCTAGCACAGATACGCAGTATTTT.

The chain combines TRBV15 with TRBJ1-3; 7 nucleotides agree with TRBD1. CDR3 length: 15 residues. CDR1 LNHNV and CDR2 YYDKDF come from the germline V gene (reference sequence). Trimming cost V 2 bases and J 6 bases; bases outside gene matches: 7. The CDR3 is CATSRRDSKENTIYF. Here the CDR3 DNA reads TGTGCCACCAGCAGAAGGGACAGTAAGGAAAACACCATATATTTT.

V is TRBV7-2 and J is TRBJ2-1; a weak D match, TRBD2 (5 bases). Per the germline V gene, CDR1 is SGHTA and CDR2 is FQGNSA. V dropped 1 base and J dropped 6 bases, with 10 bases sitting between them. The CDR3 runs to 14 residues. CDR3 region: CASSLVELANEQFF. The CDR3 DNA follows: TGTGCCAGCAGCTTAGTCGAGCTAGCCAATGAGCAGTTCTTC.